A single sample gave rise to the 17 T cell receptor beta chains below, sequenced in a study of cytotoxic CD8 clonotypes in ibrutinib-treated CLL. Data came from immunoSEQ multiplex PCR; TCRdb stores just in-frame clones and leaves some out. The sample lists about 270,000 clones; 70% to 80% were seen once. Source: PBMCs, taken at disease progression, from a patient treated with ibrutinib. The receptors stem from a human donor with chronic lymphocytic leukemia.

V is TRBV4-2 and J is TRBJ2-7; 14 nucleotides match TRBD2. Germline CDR1 reads LGHNA; CDR2 reads YNFKEQ. Trimming cost V 5 bases and J 2 bases; bases outside gene matches: 5. This CDR3 contains 16 residues. CDR3 in DNA: TGTGCCAGCAGCAAAGGGGGACTAGCGGGGGCCTACGAGCAGTACTTC. This sequence encodes CASSKGGLAGAYEQYF.

The V gene is TRBV9, the J gene TRBJ2-1; possible D gene TRBD2, 6 bases. The CDR3 is 15 residues long. Germline loops: CDR1 SGDLS, CDR2 YYNGEE. The V end was cut by 0 bases, the J end by 15 bases, with 22 bases between. DNA for the CDR3: TGTGCCAGCAGCGTAGGCGCGGGACTGGCCGGGGCTCCGTTCTTC. It translates to CASSVGAGLAGAPFF.

V and J are TRBV19 and TRBJ1-2, with TRBD1 as a possible D gene (5 bases). Per germline, CDR1 LNHDA and CDR2 SQIVND (reference sequence). Between the trimmed V and J ends, which lost 6 bases and 7 bases, there was a span of 15 bases. The CDR3 sequence is 13 residues long. The CDR3: CASRTGRGGGYTF. DNA of the CDR3: TGTGCCAGTAGAACCGGTCGCGGGGGTGGCTACACCTTC.

The chain couples TRBV29-1 to TRBJ1-2, with a weak D call TRBD1 (5 bases). The germline V and J ends were trimmed by 1 base and 2 bases, with 14 bases remaining between them. This CDR3 is 15 amino acids long. Germline CDR1 reads SQVTM; CDR2 reads ANQGSEA. Here the CDR3 reads CSVEVFGQGNYGYTF. The CDR3 bases are TGCAGCGTTGAAGTCTTCGGGCAGGGAAACTATGGCTACACCTTC.

This chain joins TRBV11-2 and TRBJ1-1; the D gene is possibly TRBD1 (5 bases). V was trimmed by 4 bases and J by 1 base, leaving 7 bases between them. The CDR3 runs to 13 residues. Germline CDR1 and CDR2: SGHAT and FQNNGV. The CDR3 region is CASSSGANTEAFF. In nucleotides, the CDR3 is TGTGCCAGCAGCTCCGGGGCGAACACTGAAGCTTTCTTT.

The V call is TRBV18, the J call TRBJ2-2; D uncertain. Looked up from germline, CDR1 is KGHSH and CDR2 is LQKENI. The CDR3 is 15 residues long. Trimming pared 3 bases from V and 2 bases from J, leaving 10 bases between. The CDR3 sequence is CASSPWTINTGELFF. The CDR3 DNA is TGTGCCAGCTCACCCTGGACCATAAACACCGGGGAGCTGTTTTTT.

The chain couples TRBV5-1 to TRBJ1-2; D ambiguous. The V gene lost 1 base and the J gene lost 0 bases, with 7 bases spanning the gap. Germline-derived CDR1 and CDR2 are SGHRS and YFSETQ. This CDR3 spans 14 amino acids. The CDR3 reads CASSLSRSNYGYTF. The CDR3, as DNA: TGCGCCAGCAGCTTGTCCAGATCTAACTATGGCTACACCTTC.

The gene calls are TRBV6-6 and TRBJ2-7; D possibly uses TRBD1 or TRBD2 (5 bases each). Trimming took off 8 bases at V and 0 bases at J, with 14 bases between the two ends. CDR1 MNHNY and CDR2 SVGAGI come from the germline V gene (reference sequence). The CDR3 runs 14 residues. This CDR3 is CASYHLGVSYEQYF. The DNA of the CDR3 is TGTGCCAGCTACCACTTGGGGGTCTCCTACGAGCAGTACTTC.

The rearrangement joins TRBV4-1 to TRBJ1-3; D uncertain. The CDR3 is 15 amino acids. Germline lookup yields CDR1 MGHRA and CDR2 YSYEKL. V was clipped by 2 bases and J by 0 bases, with 8 bases between them. DNA of the CDR3: TGCGCCAGCAGCCAATTATTGAGCTCTGGAAACACCATATATTTT. Protein: CASSQLLSSGNTIYF.

The V gene is TRBV28, the J gene TRBJ1-5; no firm D call. Trimming removed 3 bases from V and 0 bases from J, with 12 bases in between. The CDR3 totals 16 residues. Germline CDR1 MDHEN, CDR2 SYDVKM. The CDR3: CASSFLGSYSNQPQHF. DNA of the CDR3: TGTGCCAGCAGTTTTTTGGGGTCCTATAGCAATCAGCCCCAGCATTTT.

V and J are TRBV6-5 and TRBJ2-1; D is unresolved. Trimming pared 0 bases from V and 10 bases from J, leaving 10 bases between. CDR1 is MNHEY, CDR2 SVGAGI, per germline. This CDR3 contains 13 residues. CDR3 amino acids: CASSYSFLSEQFF. The CDR3 DNA is TGTGCCAGCAGTTACTCGTTTCTCAGCGAGCAGTTCTTC.

V usage is TRBV5-4 and J usage is TRBJ2-3, with D perhaps TRBD2 (6 bases). From germline, CDR1 is SGHNT and CDR2 YYREEE (reference sequence). Trimming removed 1 base from V and 3 bases from J, with 9 bases in between. CDR3 length: 14 amino acids. DNA for the CDR3: TGTGCCAGCAGCTTGATACGGGGGACAGATACGCAGTATTTT. It is translated as CASSLIRGTDTQYF.

The gene calls are TRBV15 and TRBJ1-2, with 8 bases identical to TRBD1. Per germline, CDR1 LNHNV and CDR2 YYDKDF (reference sequence). The CDR3 extends over 14 amino acids. The V gene end was trimmed by 3 bases and the J gene end by 8 bases; junction bases not matched to a gene: 8. In DNA, the CDR3 is TGTGCCACCAGCAGGTTGGACAGGGACTTGGGCTACACCTTC. Translated, it gives CATSRLDRDLGYTF.

The genes are TRBV9 and TRBJ1-3, with D perhaps TRBD1 (6 bases). The CDR3 totals 14 residues. V lost 3 bases, J lost 2 bases, and 9 bases lay in between. The germline gives CDR1 SGDLS, CDR2 YYNGEE. CDR3 sequence (DNA): TGTGCCAGCAGCGGGGACATCGCTGGAAACACCATATATTTT. Its translation is CASSGDIAGNTIYF.

The V gene is TRBV25-1, the J gene TRBJ2-7; 7 bases agree with TRBD1. The germline V gene encodes CDR1 MGHDK and CDR2 SYGVNS. V shed 3 bases and J 2 bases; nucleotides not matched to a gene: 7. There are 15 residues in the CDR3. In DNA form, the CDR3 reads TGTGCCAGCAGTGACCTGACAGGGACACCCTACGAGCAGTACTTC. Its translation is CASSDLTGTPYEQYF.

The chain uses TRBV23-1 and TRBJ1-5; 7 bases are shared with TRBD1. TRBV23-1 is labeled an ORF, and its function is uncertain. Trimming took 3 bases from V and 3 from J; bases not matched to a gene: 8. This CDR3 spans 16 amino acids. The CDR3 region has the DNA TGCGCCAGCAGTCAGCACGCGACAGGGCTCAATCAGCCCCAGCATTTT. This sequence encodes CASSQHATGLNQPQHF.

In this sample, this clone turned up once. The chain couples TRBV29-1 to TRBJ2-7, with D unresolved. V was pared by 4 bases and J by 4 bases, with 11 bases between. CDR1 is SQVTM, CDR2 ANQGSEA, per germline. The length of the CDR3 is 12 residues. CDR3 residues: CSVGNGLYEQYF. CDR3 DNA: TGCAGCGTTGGAAACGGGTTATACGAGCAGTACTTC.